Sequencing of this T cell receptor beta chain was carried out in a study of identical twins. This clonotype was counted at least ten times. V gave up 5 bases and J gave up 5 bases, with 16 bases separating them. The CDR3 covers 14 residues. The V gene's germline CDR1 is SQVTM and CDR2 ANQGSEA. From the 5' RACE reads, TCRdb called clonotypes with MiXCR, one entry per CDR3 protein. This sample yields hundreds of thousands of distinct CDR3 sequences, of which approximately 8.5% are seen a single time; approximately 2% belongs to the top ten. These data also featured in a second study, about yellow fever vaccine responses in identical twins.

The chain combines TRBV29-1 with TRBJ2-1; a possible D gene is TRBD2 (6 bases). Sequenced material: memory (CD45RO+) T cells sorted from blood. The receptor's source is a woman aged 18-35 years in good health. The CDR3 is CSVLGGYSNNEQFF. The CDR3 DNA reads as TGCAGCGTTTTGGGGGGATACAGCAACAATGAGCAGTTCTTC.